Below, 26 T cell receptor beta chains from the same sample are listed, as sequenced in a study of vaccination and CD4 T cells after COVID-19. As to treatment: 10-day PBMC culture with coronavirus spike peptide pools or control peptides (ViraFEST assay). Cultured CD4+ T-cell DNA underwent Oncomine TCR Beta short-read sequencing. Via MiXCR, TCRdb re-called the PCR reads, giving one row per CDR3 protein. The table lists 23,000 or so distinct CDR3 sequences, over 60% of them singletons, with approximately 21% in the top ten. No antigen is known for these receptors. Sequencing used CD4+ T cells from blood, cultured in vitro, obtained after SARS-CoV-2 vaccination. The receptors derive from a human donor who received a COVID-19 vaccine.

This rearrangement joins TRBV19 to TRBJ1-5, with 9 bases lining up with TRBD1. The ends lost 4 bases at V and 1 base at J; junction bases unmatched: 5. Germline assignment: CDR1 LNHDA and CDR2 SQIVND (reference sequence). The CDR3 loop spans 16 amino acids. CDR3 sequence: CASSSTGGVSNQPQHF. The DNA for the CDR3 is TGTGCCAGTAGTAGTACAGGGGGCGTGAGCAATCAGCCCCAGCATTTT.

This chain links TRBV7-9 with TRBJ1-2; perhaps TRBD1 as D (6 bases). The CDR3 is made up of 13 amino acids. Trimming stripped 5 bases from V and 3 bases from J, with 10 bases between. Germline lookup yields CDR1 SEHNR and CDR2 FQNEAQ (reference sequence). Here the CDR3 DNA reads TGTGCCAGCAGCCGCGGACAGTACTATGGCTACACCTTC. The encoded protein is CASSRGQYYGYTF.

The rearrangement uses TRBV4-1 and TRBJ1-2, with D possibly TRBD1 on 5 matching bases. The germline V and J ends were trimmed by 1 base and 5 bases, with 26 bases remaining between them. From germline, CDR1 is MGHRA and CDR2 YSYEKL. The CDR3 spans 19 residues. DNA for the CDR3: TGCGCCAGCAGCCAAGGTCTCCGGGACCCCACAGTCTGGAAGTATGGCTACACCTTC. Translating it yields CASSQGLRDPTVWKYGYTF.

The rearrangement uses TRBV7-9 and TRBJ2-7; D uncertain. Germline values: CDR1 SEHNR, CDR2 FQNEAQ (reference sequence). The length of the CDR3 is 11 residues. The ends were cut back, 3 bases at V and 7 bases at J, with 7 bases in the middle. CDR3 DNA sequence: TGTGCCAGCAGCTTGTACGGGGAGCAGTACTTC. Residues: CASSLYGEQYF.

The table lists this clonotype with a few counts. The chain carries TRBV6-1 and TRBJ1-2; D may be TRBD1 (5 bases). V shed 8 bases and J shed 0 bases, with 13 bases lying between them. Germline V gene data show CDR1 as MNHNS and CDR2 as SASEGT. The CDR3 is 14 amino acids. The CDR3 loop reads CASQTVEANYGYTF. The CDR3 DNA sequence: TGTGCCAGCCAGACAGTTGAAGCTAACTATGGCTACACCTTC.

This sequence joins TRBV2 and TRBJ1-6; D is undetermined. Deletions cut 7 bases from V and 5 bases from J, with 12 bases between. Germline values: CDR1 SNHLY, CDR2 FYNNEI. This CDR3 has 14 residues. The CDR3 is CASTAWWDNSPLHF. CDR3 nucleotide sequence: TGTGCCAGCACTGCGTGGTGGGATAATTCACCCCTCCACTTT. Based on the CDR3 plus reference TRBV2 and TRBJ1-6, the full variable domain is EPEVTQTPSHQVTQMGQEVILRCVPISNHLYFYWYRQILGQKVEFLVSFYNNEISEKSEIFDDQFSVERPDGSNFTLKIRSTKLEDSAMYFCASTAWWDNSPLHFGNGTRLTVT.

The chain has TRBV7-9 and TRBJ1-6; D unclear. CDR1 and CDR2 (germline): SEHNR, FQNEAQ (reference sequence). V gave up 6 bases and J gave up 5 bases, with 14 bases separating them. The CDR3 is 15 residues long. The CDR3 region is CASRFGDGDNSPLHF. In nucleotides, the CDR3 is TGTGCCAGCAGATTCGGGGATGGGGATAATTCACCCCTCCACTTT.

Only a few counts were recorded for this clonotype. V and J are TRBV20-1 and TRBJ1-5; TRBD1 matches at 7 bases. This CDR3 comprises 13 residues. Trimming at V came to 6 bases and at J to 3 bases, leaving 5 bases not matched to a gene. Germline assignment: CDR1 DFQATT and CDR2 SNEGSKA (reference sequence). CDR3 DNA sequence: TGCAGTGCAACGACAGGGTCCAATCAGCCCCAGCATTTT. This encodes CSATTGSNQPQHF.

The J gene is TRBJ1-5, the V gene TRBV19; D is unclear. CDR1 and CDR2 (germline): LNHDA, SQIVND (reference sequence). This CDR3 is 14 amino acids long. V was shortened by 2 bases and J by 2 bases, with 7 bases between the two germline ends. In nucleotides, the CDR3 is TGTGCCAGTAGTATACAGGCGGGCAATCAGCCCCAGCATTTT. As protein: CASSIQAGNQPQHF. The full variable domain, completed using reference TRBV19 and TRBJ1-5, is DGGITQSPKYLFRKEGQNVTLSCEQNLNHDAMYWYRQDPGQGLRLIYYSQIVNDFQKGDIAEGYSVSREKKESFPLTVTSAQKNPTAFYLCASSIQAGNQPQHFGDGTRLSIL.

This rearrangement joins TRBV7-7 to TRBJ2-7, with D tentatively TRBD1 (6 bases). The CDR3 spans 14 residues. V lost 3 bases and J lost 2, with 11 bases in between. The germline CDR1 and CDR2 sequences are SSHAT and FNYEAQ (reference sequence). The CDR3 region has the DNA TGTGCCAGCAGCTTGGTAGGGGGAACCTACGAGCAGTACTTC. Translating gives CASSLVGGTYEQYF.

The chain links TRBV2 to TRBJ2-2, with TRBD1 matching 8 bases. The CDR3 contains 14 residues. The germline gives CDR1 SNHLY, CDR2 FYNNEI. Losses at the gene ends were 7 bases for V and 3 bases for J; bases not matched to a gene: 4. The CDR3 region is CASTLTGDTGELFF. CDR3 DNA sequence: TGTGCCAGCACCCTGACAGGGGACACCGGGGAGCTGTTTTTT.

The chain employs TRBV7-2 and TRBJ2-5; TRBD2 matches 13 bases. Germline CDR1 SGHTA, CDR2 FQGNSA. This CDR3 has 15 residues. The trim removed 4 bases at V and 9 bases at J, leaving 8 bases unmatched. In DNA, the CDR3 is TGTGCCAGCAGCTCGGGACTAGCGGGGCCCAGGGCCCAGTACTTC. Translating gives CASSSGLAGPRAQYF.

This chain links TRBV12-3 or TRBV12-4 with TRBJ2-3; the match to TRBD1 covers 9 bases. V was pared by 7 bases and J by 3 bases, with 5 bases of the junction left unmatched. This CDR3 region has 14 residues. DNA for the CDR3: TGTGCCAGCACCGGGACAGGGTTGACAGATACGCAGTATTTT. Protein: CASTGTGLTDTQYF.

This clonotype was found a few times. The chain employs TRBV6-1 and TRBJ1-2; 7 bases agree with TRBD1. Germline CDR1 reads MNHNS; CDR2 reads SASEGT. The CDR3 covers 13 residues. Trimming removed 7 bases from V and 8 bases from J; junction bases left unmatched: 10. The CDR3 DNA reads TGTGCCAGCACCATTAGGACAGGCCAGGGCTACACCTTC. Translation gives CASTIRTGQGYTF.

This chain joins TRBV19 and TRBJ2-3; D possibly matches TRBD1 or TRBD2 (5 bases each). Germline V gene lookup returns CDR1 LNHDA and CDR2 SQIVND (reference sequence). The CDR3 extends over 15 amino acids. V was trimmed by 8 bases and J by 2 bases, leaving 17 bases between them. The CDR3 loop is CASSFRDENTDTQYF. Here the CDR3 DNA reads TGTGCCAGTTCTTTCCGGGACGAGAACACAGATACGCAGTATTTT.

This clonotype appeared a few times. This chain uses TRBV2 with TRBJ1-6, with a weak D call TRBD1 (6 bases). Trimming left V 5 bases short and J 13 bases short, with 24 bases between. The CDR3 totals 16 residues. CDR1 is SNHLY and CDR2 is FYNNEI in the germline V gene. CDR3 DNA sequence: TGTGCCAGCAGTTTTAACCGGGACACGGGTTGGTTGCCCCTCCACTTT. This sequence encodes CASSFNRDTGWLPLHF.

J is TRBJ2-3 and V is TRBV6-1; D is unclear. The germline CDR1 and CDR2 sequences are MNHNS and SASEGT. V shed 0 bases and J shed 7 bases, with 8 bases lying between them. The CDR3 has 13 amino acids. The CDR3 coding sequence is TGTGCCAGCAGTGAAGCCGGTCTACATACGCAGTATTTT. Translated, it gives CASSEAGLHTQYF.

The chain carries TRBV27 and TRBJ1-1, with 9 positions matching TRBD1. The CDR3 contains 16 residues. The germline gives CDR1 MNHEY, CDR2 SMNVEV (reference sequence). V lost 5 bases to trimming and J lost 1 base; unmatched junction nucleotides: 8. DNA for the CDR3: TGTGCCAGCAGTCTTGGGACAGGGAGAAGGAACACTGAAGCTTTCTTT. It yields the protein CASSLGTGRRNTEAFF.

CDR3 protein: CACSSTSGTDTQYF. The CDR3, as DNA: TGTGCCTGCTCCAGTACCTCGGGCACAGATACGCAGTATTTT. The chain links TRBV30 to TRBJ2-3; no clear D. Trimming took off 6 bases at V and 1 base at J, with 14 bases between the two ends. CDR1 GTSNPN and CDR2 SVGIG come from the germline V gene (reference sequence). The CDR3 is 14 amino acids.

The chain combines TRBV2 with TRBJ1-1; D remains ambiguous. This CDR3 region has 11 residues. V lost 6 bases and J lost 10, with 12 bases in between. The germline V gene has CDR1 SNHLY and CDR2 FYNNEI. CDR3 region: CASSLPRVAFF. CDR3 nucleotide sequence: TGTGCCAGCAGCCTTCCGCGGGTAGCTTTCTTT.

This clonotype was found a few times. Sequence at one end of the junction differs from germline and may be a read error. The V call is TRBV24-1, the J call TRBJ1-2; D not resolved. Per germline, CDR1 KGHDR and CDR2 SFDVKD. This CDR3 comprises 10 residues. The CDR3 sequence is CATSDFRNLF. The CDR3 nucleotides read TGTGCCACCAGTGATTTCAGGAACCTCTTC.

The V gene is TRBV2, the J gene TRBJ2-3, with 11 bases aligning to TRBD2. V shed 5 bases, J shed 2 bases, and the junction held 6 bases outside the gene matches. Germline CDR1 SNHLY, CDR2 FYNNEI. This CDR3 has 16 residues. The chain's CDR3 is CASSSIAGGPTDTQYF. The CDR3 coding sequence is TGTGCCAGCAGTTCTATAGCGGGGGGGCCCACAGATACGCAGTATTTT.

The rearrangement joins TRBV20-1 to TRBJ2-7; 10 nucleotides agree with TRBD1. The CDR3 consists of 14 residues. After removal of 8 bases from V and 0 bases from J, the junction contained 7 bases not matched to a gene. The germline CDR1 and CDR2 sequences are DFQATT and SNEGSKA (reference sequence). Here the CDR3 DNA reads TGCAGTTGTAAAGGGACAGGGGTCTCCTACGAGCAGTACTTC. Encoded protein: CSCKGTGVSYEQYF.

The chain links TRBV29-1 to TRBJ2-5; 8 bases align to TRBD1. Losses at the gene ends were 4 bases for V and 4 bases for J; bases not matched to a gene: 2. The CDR3 is 12 residues long. Germline-derived CDR1 and CDR2 are SQVTM and ANQGSEA. Written as DNA, the CDR3 is TGCAGCGTTGGGACAGGGAGAGAGACCCAGTACTTC. It is translated as CSVGTGRETQYF.

This chain uses TRBV30 with TRBJ1-1; no reliable D call. The CDR3 extends over 16 amino acids. Trimming took 0 bases from V and 1 from J, leaving 15 bases between them. The germline V gene has CDR1 GTSNPN and CDR2 SVGIG (reference sequence). CDR3 sequence (DNA): TGTGCCTGGAGTGTAATGGTCCCCGCCGGGAACACTGAAGCTTTCTTT. This codes for CAWSVMVPAGNTEAFF.

The chain has TRBV25-1 and TRBJ2-7, with 7 positions matching TRBD2. Germline V gene data show CDR1 as MGHDK and CDR2 as SYGVNS. The CDR3 is 16 amino acids. Trimming removed 3 bases from V and 0 bases from J; junction bases left unmatched: 8. The CDR3 DNA follows: TGTGCCAGCAGTGACAATATGGCTAGCGGCTCCTACGAGCAGTACTTC. Amino acid sequence: CASSDNMASGSYEQYF.